One sample yielded the 12 T cell receptor beta chains listed below, sequenced in a study of vaccination and CD4 T cells after COVID-19. Treatment described: approximately nine-day PBMC culture with coronavirus spike peptide pools or control peptides (ViraFEST assay). The collection of CD4+ T cells from the unexposed donor took place before the COVID-19 pandemic (2011-2018). Sequencing of the DNA from cultured CD4+ T cells was carried out with the Oncomine TCR Beta short-read assay. TCRdb re-derived calls from the PCR reads in MiXCR, one entry per CDR3 protein. The sample gives 8,000 to 9,000 distinct CDR3 sequences, about half of which show up once; roughly 17% is in the top ten. These TCRs' antigens remain unknown. Sequences were obtained from CD4+ T cells from blood, cultured in vitro. These receptors were obtained from a human donor in good health.

The sample holds a few counts of this clonotype. CDR3 DNA: TGCAGTGCTCCCCAGGGGAGGCAAGGCTATGGCTACACCTTC. It specifies CSAPQGRQGYGYTF. V and J are TRBV20-1 and TRBJ1-2, with D possibly matching TRBD1 (6 bases). This CDR3 comprises 14 residues. Trimming left V 5 bases short and J 4 bases short, with 17 bases between. Germline CDR1 is DFQATT and CDR2 is SNEGSKA (reference sequence).

The chain is built from TRBV7-2 and TRBJ2-1; the D is unclear. Germline lookup yields CDR1 SGHTA and CDR2 FQGNSA. Trimming took 3 bases from V and 3 from J, leaving 6 bases between them. CDR3 length: 13 amino acids. The CDR3 nucleotides read TGTGCCAGCAGCTTCGCTAGCTACAATGAGCAGTTCTTC. Its translation: CASSFASYNEQFF.

The J gene is TRBJ2-2, the V gene TRBV4-2; 8 bases align to TRBD2. V was pared by 4 bases and J by 2 bases, with 6 bases of the junction left unmatched. The germline gives CDR1 LGHNA, CDR2 YNFKEQ. The length of the CDR3 is 16 residues. CDR3 protein: CASSLNGGDNTGELFF. The CDR3 nucleotides are TGTGCCAGCAGCCTAAACGGGGGGGATAACACCGGGGAGCTGTTTTTT.

In this sample, this clonotype turned up a few times. This chain links TRBV6-2 or TRBV6-3 with TRBJ2-7, with 9 nucleotides matching TRBD1. Germline values: CDR1 MNHEY, CDR2 SVGEGT. The CDR3 loop spans 14 amino acids. V lost 7 bases to trimming and J lost 6 bases; unmatched junction nucleotides: 10. The CDR3 nucleotides read TGTGCCAGCATACACCGGGACAGGGCTGGCGAGCAGTACTTC. Protein: CASIHRDRAGEQYF.

V usage is TRBV5-1 and J usage is TRBJ2-3; 7 bases are shared with TRBD1. Germline trimming cut 4 bases from V and 6 bases from J; bases unmatched to any gene: 8. Germline CDR1 SGHRS, CDR2 YFSETQ. This CDR3 has 14 residues. CDR3 residues: CASSIGTVPDTQYF. Written as DNA, the CDR3 is TGCGCCAGCAGCATTGGGACAGTCCCGGATACGCAGTATTTT.

The V gene is TRBV7-9, the J gene TRBJ1-5, with 7 nucleotides matching TRBD1. V lost 0 bases and J lost 3; bases outside the gene matches: 5. CDR1 is SEHNR, CDR2 FQNEAQ, per germline (reference sequence). The CDR3 runs to 16 residues. CDR3 sequence reads: CASSLAGGQNNQPQHF. CDR3 DNA: TGTGCCAGCAGCTTAGCTGGGGGACAGAACAATCAGCCCCAGCATTTT. The full variable domain, in which reference TRBV7-9 and TRBJ1-5 provide the parts outside the CDR3, is DTGVSQNPRHKITKRGQNVTFRCDPISEHNRLYWYRQTLGQGPEFLTYFQNEAQLEKSRLLSDRFSAERPKGSFSTLEIQRTEQGDSAMYLCASSLAGGQNNQPQHFGDGTRLSIL.

This clonotype was found a few times. The V call is TRBV19, the J call TRBJ1-5; unclear D gene. Trimming pared 9 bases from V and 11 bases from J, leaving 11 bases between. This CDR3 region has 10 residues. Germline loops: CDR1 LNHDA, CDR2 SQIVND (reference sequence). The CDR3 region is CASGLEAQHF. In DNA form, the CDR3 reads TGTGCCAGCGGACTGGAGGCCCAGCATTTT.

This clonotype was observed a handful of times. The chain couples TRBV7-6 to TRBJ2-7; D may be TRBD1 or TRBD2 (5 bases each). The germline V and J ends were trimmed by 6 bases and 2 bases, with 17 bases remaining between them. Germline values: CDR1 SGHVS, CDR2 FNYEAQ. CDR3 length: 15 residues. The CDR3 nucleotides read TGTGCCAGCAGTCCTACAACCCGGGGACCCTACGAGCAGTACTTC. Translating it yields CASSPTTRGPYEQYF.

CDR3 nucleotide sequence: TGTGCCAGCAGTGAAGAGCTTGGGACAGGAGGCTACACCTTC. It yields the protein CASSEELGTGGYTF. The V gene is TRBV2, the J gene TRBJ1-2, with 8 bases identical to TRBD1. There are 14 residues in the CDR3. After removal of 1 base from V and 8 bases from J, the junction contained 6 bases not matched to a gene. Germline V gene lookup returns CDR1 SNHLY and CDR2 FYNNEI.

The rearrangement joins TRBV27 to TRBJ1-2; TRBD1 aligns across 11 bases. Germline loops: CDR1 MNHEY, CDR2 SMNVEV (reference sequence). V lost 1 base, J lost 6 bases, and 4 bases stayed unmatched. The CDR3 runs 15 residues. The CDR3 coding sequence is TGTGCCAGCAGTTTATTAGGACAGGGGGCTAATGGCTACACCTTC. Amino acid sequence: CASSLLGQGANGYTF.

This clonotype was counted only a few times. The chain combines TRBV20-1 with TRBJ2-6, with 8 nucleotides matching TRBD2. The germline V gene has CDR1 DFQATT and CDR2 SNEGSKA (reference sequence). With V trimmed by 6 bases and J by 2 bases, 9 bases remained unmatched. The CDR3 runs 16 residues. The CDR3 is CSARRLALAGANVLTF. CDR3 DNA sequence: TGCAGTGCAAGAAGACTAGCGCTCGCTGGGGCCAACGTCCTGACTTTC.

There are a few counts of this clonotype. The chain employs TRBV20-1 and TRBJ1-6; 7 nucleotides align to TRBD1. CDR1 is DFQATT and CDR2 is SNEGSKA in the germline V gene (reference sequence). The CDR3 loop spans 16 amino acids. J was trimmed by 3 bases and V by 0 bases; bases with no gene match: 5. CDR3 sequence (DNA): TGCAGTGCTAGAGAAGTACGGGACAGCTATAATTCACCCCTCCACTTT. The encoded protein is CSAREVRDSYNSPLHF.